This TCR beta chain was sequenced for a study of blood T cells in healthy people across ages. It was with a sample-barcoded 5' primer and a J-beta primer mix that a second PCR of roughly 7 to 12 cycles was run. In TCRdb, the 5' RACE reads were re-called with MiXCR into one record per CDR3 protein. The sample carries approximately 800,000 distinct CDR3 sequences, 62% recorded once. This clonotype was counted a few times. There are 13 residues in the CDR3. V was shortened by 3 bases and J by 0 bases, with 3 bases between the two germline ends. The chain links TRBV12-3 or TRBV12-4 to TRBJ2-1; D call uncertain. Sequenced material: blood. This TCR derives from a man aged 30 to 39 in good health. The CDR3 bases are TGTGCCAGCAGTTTTGGCTCCTACAATGAGCAGTTCTTC. It translates to CASSFGSYNEQFF.